The following is a TCR beta chain sequence with its context. The CDR3 loop spans 16 amino acids. Germline V gene sequence: CDR1 SNHLY, CDR2 FYNNEI. Trimming took off 4 bases at V and 0 bases at J, with 16 bases between the two ends. These data belong to a study of blood T cell repertoires in COVID-19. For the study at large: Sample material is recorded as cDNA or gDNA derived from T cells, B-cell-depleted T cells, or PBMCs.

The repertoire was sequenced with immunoSEQ multiplex PCR; TCRdb's copy has only in-frame clones and lacks some. This table holds 150,000 to 200,000 clones, around 87% found once. The source of this sequence is a woman aged 80 or older in a cohort sampled during active or convalescent COVID-19. This chain uses TRBV2 with TRBJ2-7; weak D call: TRBD1 (6 bases). The sequenced sample consisted of peripheral blood. DNA of the CDR3: TGTGCCAGCAGTGGAGGGGCAGGGGAGATCTCCTACGAGCAGTACGTC. This gives the protein CASSGGAGEISYEQYV.